The 11 T cell receptor beta chains listed next were all sequenced from one sample in a study of blood T cell repertoires in COVID-19 (dated by TCRdb to between 2020 and 2021). Library method: the immunoSEQ multiplex PCR assay. Not all clones reach the TCRdb copy of this immuneACCESS table, which keeps in-frame sequences only. Checked studies attribute under half of the gap to unresolved V genes and leave the rest unexplained. Counted in this sample were 230,000 or so clones; 80% to 90% of them appeared once. The ten largest clones represent under 4% of the sample. Source material: PBMCs or T cells enriched from blood (not recorded which). All receptors come from a woman aged 35 to 49 with acute COVID-19.

The chain recombines TRBV5-5 with TRBJ2-7; TRBD2 matches at 11 bases. The CDR3 is 15 amino acids. Germline-derived CDR1 and CDR2 are SGHKS and YYEKEE (reference sequence). The trim removed 4 bases at V and 3 bases at J, leaving 6 bases unmatched. CDR3 loop: CASSARLAGNYEQYV. CDR3 bases: TGTGCCAGCAGCGCTAGACTAGCGGGGAACTACGAGCAGTACGTC.

This clone was seen only once. CDR3 in amino acids: CASRQGGNEQFF. Here the CDR3 DNA reads TGTGCCAGCAGGCAGGGCGGTAATGAGCAGTTCTTC. The chain is built from TRBV28 and TRBJ2-1, with a possible D match to TRBD1 (5 bases). The CDR3 extends over 12 amino acids. The V end lost 6 bases, the J end lost 7 bases, and 10 bases lay between the germline ends. Germline V lookup: CDR1 MDHEN, CDR2 SYDVKM.

The chain carries TRBV6-5 and TRBJ1-6, with 7 bases fitting TRBD1. After removal of 10 bases from V and 10 bases from J, the junction contained 13 bases not matched to a gene. The length of the CDR3 is 14 residues. Germline values: CDR1 MNHEY, CDR2 SVGAGI. The CDR3 nucleotides read TGTGCCATCGCACCTACAGGGGTTAGATCACCCCTCCACTTT. Its protein product is CAIAPTGVRSPLHF.

V and J are TRBV5-1 and TRBJ1-2, with 10 positions matching TRBD1. The junction had 7 bases not matched to a gene; V was cut back by 3 bases and J by 8 bases. Germline V lookup: CDR1 SGHRS, CDR2 YFSETQ. CDR3 length: 14 residues. The CDR3 coding sequence is TGCGCCAGCAGCTCCGACAGGGGGCGGACCGGCTACACCTTC. Encoded protein: CASSSDRGRTGYTF.

The V call is TRBV9, the J call TRBJ1-2; TRBD1 matches at 7 bases. Germline V lookup: CDR1 SGDLS, CDR2 YYNGEE. The CDR3 is made up of 13 amino acids. Trimming removed 5 bases from V and 1 base from J; junction bases left unmatched: 2. The chain's CDR3 is CASSRQGNYGYTF. The DNA for the CDR3 is TGTGCCAGCAGTCGACAGGGTAACTATGGCTACACCTTC.

The chain recombines TRBV7-9 with TRBJ2-1; weak D call: TRBD1 (5 bases). Per the germline V gene, CDR1 is SEHNR and CDR2 is FQNEAQ (reference sequence). This CDR3 is 14 amino acids long. Trimming took 0 bases from V and 8 from J, leaving 11 bases between them. The CDR3 loop is CASSLATGLDEQFF. The CDR3 nucleotides are TGTGCCAGCAGCTTAGCCACAGGCTTAGATGAGCAGTTCTTC.

This clone occurred a few times. This rearrangement joins TRBV5-1 to TRBJ1-1; TRBD1 might be the D (6 bases). Per germline, CDR1 SGHRS and CDR2 YFSETQ. The ends were cut back, 3 bases at V and 5 bases at J, with 17 bases in the middle. The CDR3 sequence is 15 residues long. The CDR3 DNA is TGCGCCAGCAGCTACAACTCCGGGACACTGACTGAAGCTTTCTTT. It yields the protein CASSYNSGTLTEAFF.

This clone was seen a few times. The genes are TRBV7-2 and TRBJ2-3; no firm D call. From germline, CDR1 is SGHTA and CDR2 FQGNSA. Deletions cut 1 base from V and 4 bases from J, with 6 bases between. This CDR3 comprises 13 residues. The CDR3 nucleotides read TGTGCCAGCAGCTTAGTCCTAGCAGATACGCAGTATTTT. It specifies CASSLVLADTQYF.

CDR3 in DNA: TGTGCCAGTAGTAGAGGGTTCGCTAGCTCCTACGAGCAGTACTTC. It is translated as CASSRGFASSYEQYF. V gene TRBV19 combines with J gene TRBJ2-7; tentative D call: TRBD2 (5 bases). CDR1 is LNHDA, CDR2 SQIVND, per germline (reference sequence). The germline V and J ends were trimmed by 4 bases and 0 bases, with 13 bases remaining between them. This CDR3 comprises 15 residues.

V and J are TRBV12-5 and TRBJ1-5; tentative D call: TRBD1 (5 bases). Germline CDR1 and CDR2: LGHNT and FRNRAP. V dropped 6 bases and J dropped 3 bases, with 15 bases sitting between them. The CDR3 contains 15 residues. The CDR3 here is CASGAGGGNNQPQHF. In DNA, the CDR3 is TGTGCTAGTGGCGCCGGCGGGGGGAACAATCAGCCCCAGCATTTT.

This sequence joins TRBV2 and TRBJ2-2; D call uncertain. Deletions cut 8 bases from V and 0 bases from J, with 10 bases between. Germline V gene lookup returns CDR1 SNHLY and CDR2 FYNNEI. CDR3 size: 14 residues. The chain's CDR3 is CASRWQPNTGELFF. As DNA, the CDR3 is TGTGCCAGCCGTTGGCAACCGAACACCGGGGAGCTGTTTTTT. Supplemented by reference TRBV2 and TRBJ2-2, the full variable domain reads EPEVTQTPSHQVTQMGQEVILRCVPISNHLYFYWYRQILGQKVEFLVSFYNNEISEKSEIFDDQFSVERPDGSNFTLKIRSTKLEDSAMYFCASRWQPNTGELFFGEGSRLTVL.